Sequencing of this TCR beta chain was carried out in a study of blood T cell repertoires in COVID-19. The wider study: Material from acute and convalescent COVID-19 was sourced from the United States, Italy and Spain. From T cells, B-cell-depleted T cells, or PBMCs came the material, which was cDNA or gDNA.

This clone was detected only once. V lost 3 bases to trimming and J lost 12 bases; unmatched junction nucleotides: 7. Looked up from germline, CDR1 is LNHDA and CDR2 is SQIVND (reference sequence). CDR3 size: 13 residues. TCRdb keeps only in-frame clones here, not all; method: immunoSEQ multiplex PCR. Among around 41,000 clones, about 89% were seen once, and the ten largest hold 15% to 17%. The receptor's source is a woman aged 25 to 39 in a cohort sampled during active COVID-19. The sequenced sample consisted of peripheral blood. The chain uses TRBV19 and TRBJ2-4, with 8 bases matching TRBD1. CDR3 amino acids: CASSILTGAHQYF. DNA of the CDR3: TGTGCCAGTAGTATCTTGACAGGGGCCCATCAGTACTTC.